This T cell receptor (beta chain) was obtained from a study of molecular identifiers for immune sequencing clone quantification. Study-wide results and limits: Over 99% of CMV-specific effector molecules, but under 1% of naive ones, were in clones above 20 copies.

Comments on this clonotype: Its antigen is as yet unknown.

Generation of bulk TCR libraries relied on previously described methods and listed TCR primers. MiXCR, applied by TCRdb to the PCR reads, yields one record per CDR3 protein. The sample lists a few hundred thousand distinct CDR3 sequences; about a quarter were seen once. Germline CDR1 reads SNHLY; CDR2 reads FYNNEI. There are 12 residues in the CDR3. Trimming shortened V by 10 bases and J by 2 bases, and 11 bases separated the two germline ends. Naive CD8 T cells underwent sorting with the CD8+CD4-CCR7+CD45RA+ definition. The clonotype was recovered from a human donor in good health. Some libraries in this study had Jurkat cell RNA spiked in. Sequences were obtained from naive CD8+ T cells from blood, with Jurkat cell RNA spiked in. Subset of the sample: FACS-sorted CD8+CD4-CCR7+CD45RA+ naive T cells. V usage is TRBV2 and J usage is TRBJ1-1; D not resolved. The CDR3 sequence: CAKYSVNTEAFF. The CDR3 region has the DNA TGTGCCAAATACAGCGTTAACACTGAAGCTTTCTTT.